This TCR beta chain was identified in a study of chemoradiotherapy in HPV16-positive cancers. Study-wide background: Functional T-cell assays on a couple of HPV16-positive patients' cells defined candidate HPV-specific clones and common TCR motifs. Study-wide results and caveats: Candidate HPV-specific clones and E7-related TCR motifs grew in tumor during treatment.

TCRdb keeps only in-frame clones here, not all; method: immunoSEQ multiplex PCR. This table has some 2,500 clones, more than 75% appearing once. CDR3 length equals 13 residues. Germline V lookup: CDR1 SQVTM, CDR2 ANQGSEA. Trimming removed 3 bases at V and 1 base at J, with 9 bases between. This clone was detected a few times. Its antigen is not known. This specimen consisted of tumor tissue, obtained from a patient who underwent chemoradiotherapy. This chain uses TRBV29-1 with TRBJ1-2; unclear D gene. This TCR came from a human donor with HPV-associated anogenital cancer. The CDR3 here is CSVDAGYNYGYTF. In DNA, the CDR3 is TGCAGCGTTGACGCGGGATATAACTATGGCTACACCTTC.